The sequence of this TCR beta chain was determined in a study of T-cell memory formation after mild COVID-19 (dated by TCRdb to the early 2020s). For context, the study as a whole: TCR sequence clusters from the two donors were found to be largely donor specific. Longitudinal TCRalpha and TCRbeta repertoire sequencing tracked T-cell clones expanding and contracting after mild COVID-19 in a couple of donors. Two young, previously healthy adult volunteers made up the cohort, one male and one female.

Summary of the overall study and its limitations: The detection of some responding clones in pre-infection memory suggests that pre-existing cross-reactive memory T cells joined the SARS-CoV-2 response. Clones that contracted from day 15 to 85 showed balanced CD4/CD8 phenotypes, whereas a second wave of clones that expanded from day 15 to 37 leaned towards CD4+. Contracting CD4+ clones appeared mostly in the CM and EM memory subsets, whereas CD8+ clones were enriched in EMRA. The study included only a couple of mild cases, and larger cohorts that include severe cases with pre-infection samples were judged to be necessary. SARS-CoV-2 specificity was not confirmed for the second-wave clones peaking on day 37.

PBMCs were isolated by Ficoll-Paque density gradient centrifugation. The germline V gene (reference sequence) yields DFQATT for CDR1 and SNEGSKA for CDR2. CDR3 length: 16 amino acids, cysteine to phenylalanine. The only DNA kept is the CDR3, 48 bases in frame from the first base. Trimming removed 0 bases from V and 5 bases from J; the gene matches leave 5 bases unexplained. In its sample, this clonotype was seen once. Its recognized antigen is unknown. One base away there is no much larger clone; base qualities are not given. On its own, one read is weak support. Instrument used: Illumina NovaSeq 6000. cDNA libraries for TCRalpha and TCRbeta were prepared by 5'RACE using constant-segment primers, with sample barcodes and unique molecular identifiers added. Trizol reagent was used to extract RNA from every sample. Libraries were amplified in two PCR steps, with a second sample barcode and Illumina TruSeq adapters added in the second step. Sequencing of the libraries was done on an Illumina NovaSeq, producing 2 x 150 bp paired-end reads. For the original study's pipeline: With migec v1.2.7, reads were demultiplexed and then collapsed into UMI-guided consensus sequences. With mixcr v2.1.11, UMI consensuses were aligned to TRA and TRB V and J templates and assembled into clonotypes. Clonotypes were classified as expanded or contracted when called significant by both edgeR and NoisET, with noise models trained on biological replicates. For edgeR calls, the cutoffs were a false discovery rate-adjusted p below 0.01 and a log2 fold-change threshold of 1. PCA with hierarchical clustering of max-normalized trajectories of the 1000 most abundant clonotypes was used as exploratory dynamics analysis. The CD4 or CD8 phenotype of responding clones was assigned using the separately sequenced CD4+ and CD8+ repertoires. Clones were called with MiXCR by TCRdb after fastp trimmed the public reads at Q25, and only in-frame beta chains were retained. Entries that share a CDR3 protein sequence are merged under the most common genes and DNA. What appears here as the V and J calls and clone size reflects TCRdb's work, not the paper's. The sample includes roughly 510,000 distinct CDR3 sequences, with approximately 15% observed a single time. Of the sample, roughly 8.2% is held by the ten largest clones.

The sample consisted of PBMCs or a T cell subset sorted from them (not recorded which). The chain links TRBV20-1 with TRBJ2-2; 11 junctional bases match TRBD1. The TCR comes from an adult woman who had mild COVID-19 (a few samples of this study predate the infection). The sample titles of this study are shuffled in the database, so cell type and time point are left out; the donor was told from shared clones. The nucleotide sequence reads as follows: TGCAGTGCTAGAGATTTCGGACAGGGGGCGACCGGGGAGCTGTTTTTT. It is translated as CSARDFGQGATGELFF.